The entry below describes one TCR beta chain. These data come from a study of blood T cell repertoires in COVID-19. Study-wide context: Samples representing acute and convalescent COVID-19 were sourced from the United States, Italy and Spain. Sample material is recorded as cDNA or gDNA derived from T cells, B-cell-depleted T cells, or PBMCs.

Germline CDR1 is SGDLS and CDR2 is YYNGEE. This CDR3 is built from 15 residues. V shed 0 bases and J shed 2 bases, with 9 bases lying between them. Per the authors' pipeline: Reference gene primer amplification yielded estimated nucleated cell counts. Libraries were prepared by immunoSEQ multiplex PCR; TCRdb keeps only in-frame clonotypes and omits some of them. The V and J calls and clone size were taken over from that table, and D and trimming were inferred from the DNA. The profile covers roughly 70,000 clones, with 80% appearing a single time and roughly a tenth taken by the ten largest. Sequenced sample: peripheral blood. V usage is TRBV9 and J usage is TRBJ1-5; TRBD1 might be the D (5 bases). The receptor was derived from a human donor in a cohort sampled during active COVID-19. The CDR3 is CASSVDFRGNQPQHF. CDR3 nucleotides: TGTGCCAGCAGCGTAGATTTCAGGGGCAATCAGCCCCAGCATTTT.